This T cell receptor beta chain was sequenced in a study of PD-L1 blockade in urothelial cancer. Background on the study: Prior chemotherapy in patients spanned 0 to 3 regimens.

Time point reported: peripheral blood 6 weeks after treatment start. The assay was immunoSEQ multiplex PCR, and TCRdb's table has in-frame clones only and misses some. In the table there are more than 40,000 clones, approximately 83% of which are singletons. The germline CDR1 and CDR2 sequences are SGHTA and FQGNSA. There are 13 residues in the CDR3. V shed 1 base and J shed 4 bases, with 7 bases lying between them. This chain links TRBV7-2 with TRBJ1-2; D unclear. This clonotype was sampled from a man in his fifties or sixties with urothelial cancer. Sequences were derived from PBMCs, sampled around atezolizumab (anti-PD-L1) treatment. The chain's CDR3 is CASSLGSSYGYTF. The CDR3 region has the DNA TGTGCCAGCAGCTTAGGGTCCAGCTATGGCTACACCTTC.